This T cell receptor (beta chain) appears in the sequencing data of a study of cytomegalovirus exposure and HLA in healthy donors (dated by TCRdb to the late 2010s). At the level of the whole study: According to an earlier analysis of several hundred of the donors, about 179 million T cells yielded 117 million unique TCR beta sequences and approximately 280 Gb of sequence data. An early release that covered some 630 HLA-typed donors contained 250 to 350 gigabases of sequencing data and 80 million or so unique TCR sequences. Among the 398 genotyped donors, about 83% belonged to the genetic ancestry cluster associated with self-reported Caucasian donors. The study aimed to test whether signatures of past pathogen exposure could be identified by cataloging public T cell receptors. The study used immunosequencing to profile the T cell repertoires of approximately 650 subjects and linked those repertoires to cytomegalovirus serostatus. Along with the roughly 670-subject first cohort, a separate validation cohort of over a hundred different subjects was used. High-throughput TCR immunosequencing, statistical association of individual TCRs with disease status, and machine learning were combined to predict cytomegalovirus infection status. A later analysis re-examined previously published TCR beta repertoires from roughly 650 donors and added high-resolution HLA genotyping to investigate patterns of TCR occurrence. Rather than using new phenotypic data, the later analysis identified candidate immune exposures from TCR beta sequences and from how often those sequences occurred across donors. In an earlier analysis of a few hundred of the donors, high-throughput TCR beta sequencing was used to judge whether each TCR beta V gene segment behaved as functional or pseudogenic. Donor age, sex, ethnicity and CMV serostatus were compiled together with the repertoire data. A later genetic analysis used genome-wide SNP genotypes for about three fifths of the 666 donors, treating that subset as a discovery cohort. All discovery cohort repertoires had been generated on a single sequencing platform. Class I and class II HLA loci were covered by the typing at four-digit resolution. Typing coverage varied by locus: roughly 620-640 donors for A, B, C, DRB1 and DQB1; roughly 560 for DQA1; 600 to 610 for DPA1; approximately 490 for DPB1. Roughly 5 DR-DQ haplotypes were handled as single units for association and clustering, since linkage in the cohort was strong. Across 398 genotyped donors of the cohort, an average of about 240,000 unique TCR beta nucleotide sequences per donor were sequenced, and around 19% of those sequences were non-productive. General conclusions and limits of the study: Several of the top co-occurrence clusters appeared to be linked to parvovirus B19, influenza, CMV and Epstein-Barr virus, according to a later analysis. For the cohort, immune exposure information was limited to CMV serostatus. Only TCR beta chains were sequenced in this cohort, and the absence of alpha or paired-chain data limited detectable features. In a later analysis, TCR association rates were found to vary across HLA loci, with the most associated TCRs seen for DRB1 alleles and the fewest for HLA-C alleles. Because some donors lacked HLA typing at each locus, the association tests relied only on the typed subset. A later analysis found that most CMV-associated TCR beta chains appeared HLA-restricted, with HLA associations seemingly driven largely by CMV exposure. In vitro tests confirmed that a few of the cytomegalovirus-associated TCR beta chains recognize cytomegalovirus antigens. A further reported finding was that TCR beta sequences accurately predicted the HLA-A and HLA-B alleles for most subjects in the first cohort. V-gene and J-gene trimming of TCR beta chains was associated with a missense DCLRE1C variant in a later genetic analysis, and the association was replicated in an independent cohort. Correlated functional status among segregating V segments might be attributable to linkage disequilibrium, but an unknown experimental factor could not be ruled out. Presence/absence analyses assumed roughly uniform sequencing depth across donors, an assumption that may not hold. A later genetic analysis reported fewer N-insertions in productive TCRs among donors in an Asian-associated ancestry cluster than the roughly 700-donor mean. A later analysis found that HLA-associated TCR beta chains were more clonally expanded and had lower generation probabilities than equally common non-associated chains. Because counts were too low, seventeen rarely observed V segments, including chromosome 9 orphons, were excluded from the earlier analysis of several hundred of the donors. A later analysis associated about 17,000 TCR beta sequences with specific HLA alleles at a false discovery rate of 0.05. Broadly in line with IMGT annotations, most TCR beta V segments showed up in productive rearrangements about 87% or about 30% of the time in an earlier analysis of 587 of the donors. Assigning TCR associations to individual alleles was difficult when HLA alleles, especially DR and DQ, strongly co-occurred. A cluster of highly shared sequence variants was judged likely to be a technical artifact of the sequencing pipeline. A total of 164 TCR beta chains were listed by the study as associated with cytomegalovirus. Some IMGT-functional V segments, including TRBV6-2 and TRBV6-3, could not be distinguished by the 87-base-pair reads and were therefore excluded. In both the original and validation cohorts, the classifier was reported to diagnose cytomegalovirus status with high specificity and sensitivity. According to the authors, the approach could potentially be generalized to other disease states and immunological phenotypes. Across donors, most TCR sequences were observed very rarely, whereas some public TCRs were present in many individuals.

The library was generated by the immunoSEQ multiplex PCR assay. The multiplex PCR relied on a mix of 60 forward primers for TCR Vbeta segments and 13 reverse primers for TCR Jbeta segments. The CDR3 region of rearranged TCR beta genes was amplified from genomic DNA by a multiplex PCR assay. Amplified TCR beta libraries were sequenced as 87-base-pair reads on the Illumina HiSeq System. On the authors' methods: In a later analysis, some 80 million unique TCR beta chains were counted across the roughly 610 repertoires, and roughly 11 million of these chains were shared by at least two donors. Raw reads were error-corrected and collapsed into unique sequences with a nearest-neighbor algorithm that merged closely related sequences to remove PCR and sequencing errors. V, D and J gene segments were assigned by aligning CDR3 sequences to IMGT reference sequences. For a sequence to be retained, at least a six-nucleotide match to both a V gene segment and a J gene segment was required. A rearrangement was called productive if the CDR3 had no stop codons and remained in frame with V and J, and every other rearrangement was called non-productive. CDR3 was defined by IMGT convention, running from the second conserved V-encoded cysteine to the conserved J-encoded phenylalanine. In an earlier analysis of roughly 580 of the donors, sequences lacking an unambiguous match to a single V gene segment were excluded. An earlier analysis of several hundred of the donors classified V segments as functional when productive rearrangements were above 56.7% and as segregating when the standard deviation between donors was above 5%. To diagnose cytomegalovirus status from the catalog of TCR beta chain sequences, a statistical classification framework was built. In a later analysis, V and J genes were assigned by comparing TCR nucleotide sequences against IMGT/GENE-DB human TR gene sequences. In a later analysis, CDR3 sequences and most-parsimonious VDJ recombination scenarios were assigned using the TCRdist pipeline. A later analysis defined each TCR beta chain by its CDR3 amino acid sequence plus V-gene family, and excluded reads lacking a unique V-gene family. In a later analysis, 450 to 600 highly shared, low-generation-probability nucleotide sequences were removed to address suspected cross-contamination and a sequencing artifact. For each public chain, a later analysis derived a clonal expansion index from normalized ranks of inferred template counts within each repertoire. A later analysis computed generation probabilities with a VDJ recombination model fitted to out-of-frame rearrangements, and checked the results against IGoR. A later analysis scored TCR-TCR, TCR-HLA and TCR-CMV co-occurrence with hypergeometric tests, applying a repertoire-size bias correction to TCR pairs. False discovery rates were estimated in a later analysis by permuting HLA or CMV assignments 20 times. A later analysis grouped co-occurring TCRs with DBSCAN, adding TCRdist sequence similarity when clustering within HLA-allele-positive subsets. Repertoires with fewer than 30,000 or more than 120,000 public chains were left out of co-occurrence clustering, as were about five repertoires with anomalous nucleotide sharing. TCRdb holds this immuneACCESS table with in-frame rearrangements only. Some clones are missing; in checked studies, unresolved V genes explain under half, and the rest has no known cause. Clone size and the V and J calls come from that table; the DNA yielded D and trimming. This sample gives roughly 150,000 clones in total; 68% of them show up just once. The ten largest clones take up about 4.5% of the sample.

The cohort consisted of 600 to 750 healthy bone marrow donors. Cohort members were all nominally healthy when sampled, although unrecorded immune exposures were likely present. The donor tested CMV seronegative, placing the donor among the 300 to 450 seronegative members of the cohort. A peripheral blood sample was provided by each donor, and peripheral blood mononuclear cells were used for TCR beta sequencing. Genomic DNA was extracted from the blood cell samples with the Qiagen DNeasy Blood Extraction Kit. A note on this clone: Its antigen target is currently unknown. Base qualities are not recorded, but no much larger clone differs from it by a single base.

Unmatched junction bases come to 3, with V trimmed by 3 bases and J by 8 bases. Reading the germline V gene gives CDR1 MDHEN and CDR2 SYDVKM. From the cysteine up to the phenylalanine, the CDR3 has a length of 14 residues. Just CDR3 DNA is preserved here, 42 bases in frame from base 1. The chain is assembled from TRBV28 and TRBJ2-2; 10 central nucleotides agree with TRBD1. The sequence was collected from a man between 60 and 70 years old in good health and CMV-seronegative. Sequences were obtained from PBMCs. The CDR3 has the sequence CASSLTGGAGELFF. The DNA sequence is given as TGTGCCAGCAGTTTGACAGGGGGCGCGGGGGAGCTGTTTTTT.